This TCR beta chain was found in a study of shared clonotypes between healthy human individuals. Assay: immunoSEQ multiplex PCR; the TCRdb copy retains only in-frame clones and omits some. The table lists about a million clones, approximately 76% of them singletons. CDR1 is SGHTA, CDR2 FQGNSA, per germline. Between the trimmed V and J ends, which lost 5 bases and 6 bases, there was a span of 19 bases. The CDR3 length is 15 residues. Sequencing used memory CD4+ T cells sorted from blood. Documented subset: CD45RA-negative fraction. The sequence was collected from a man aged 18 to 30 in good health. The chain recombines TRBV7-2 with TRBJ1-2, with D possibly matching TRBD1 (6 bases). CDR3: CASSGRTEAFDGYTF. CDR3 in DNA: TGTGCCAGCAGCGGTCGGACAGAGGCTTTCGATGGCTACACCTTC.